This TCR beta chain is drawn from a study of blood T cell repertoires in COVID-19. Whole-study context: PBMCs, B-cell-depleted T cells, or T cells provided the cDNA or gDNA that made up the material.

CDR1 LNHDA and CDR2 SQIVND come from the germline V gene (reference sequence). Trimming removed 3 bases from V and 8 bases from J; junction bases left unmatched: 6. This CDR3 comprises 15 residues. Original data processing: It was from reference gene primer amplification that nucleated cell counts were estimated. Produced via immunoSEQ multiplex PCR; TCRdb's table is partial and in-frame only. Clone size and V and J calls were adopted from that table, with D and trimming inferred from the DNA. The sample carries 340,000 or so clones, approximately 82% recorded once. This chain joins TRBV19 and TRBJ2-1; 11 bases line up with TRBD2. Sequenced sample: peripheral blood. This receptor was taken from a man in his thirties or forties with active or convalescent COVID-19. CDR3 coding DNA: TGTGCCAGTAGTATGGTAACTAGCGGGAGCTATGAGCAGTTCTTC. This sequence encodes CASSMVTSGSYEQFF.